This entry features one TCR beta chain sequence. The sample originates from a study of blood T cell repertoires in COVID-19. Original handling: Amplified reference gene primers provided the basis for estimating nucleated cell counts. Sequencing used immunoSEQ multiplex PCR; TCRdb keeps in-frame clones, though not all of them. That table is the source of V, J and clone size, and D and trimming were worked out from the DNA. The data contain over 200,000 clones, roughly 80% of them singletons. The clonotype originates from a human donor in a cohort sampled during active COVID-19. The sample was peripheral blood.

The CDR3 protein is CASSPGTGEYEQYF. In DNA form, the CDR3 reads TGTGCCAGCAGTCCCGGGACAGGGGAATACGAGCAGTACTTC. The chain employs TRBV27 and TRBJ2-7; 10 bases match TRBD1. The CDR3 runs 14 residues. V lost 5 bases, J lost 4 bases, and 5 bases stayed unmatched. Germline CDR1 reads MNHEY; CDR2 reads SMNVEV (reference sequence).